Described below is a single T cell receptor beta chain sequence and its context. Its antigen is unknown. Deletions cut 2 bases from V and 0 bases from J, with 7 bases between. CDR3 length equals 14 residues. Germline CDR1 SGHRS, CDR2 YFSETQ. Second-dose schedules of about 4 or about 12 weeks were combined. This sample stems from a study of T cell responses to AZD1222 COVID-19 vaccine. Findings and limits, study-wide: Of the AZD1222 recipients, only five or six were seropositive at baseline. Of spike-specific TCRs, nearly half reportedly target regions left unmutated in variants.

The table came from immunoSEQ multiplex PCR; TCRdb's copy has only in-frame clones and leaves some out. The profile covers about 160,000 clones, with approximately 92% appearing a single time and roughly 3.1% taken by the ten largest. The chain carries TRBV5-1 and TRBJ2-3; D might be TRBD1 or TRBD2, each matching 6 bases. Sequences were derived from peripheral blood, sampled 28 days after the second AZD1222 dose. The clonotype was recovered from an adult who received the AZD1222 COVID-19 vaccine. The CDR3 region is CASSFGGSTDTQYF. Here the CDR3 DNA reads TGCGCCAGCAGCTTCGGGGGCAGCACAGATACGCAGTATTTT.